Shown below are 23 T cell receptor beta chains from a single sample sequenced in a study of CD8+ T cells in alopecia areata. Following extraction, RNA underwent reverse transcription to cDNA, which served as the sequencing template. Clones were read by immunoSEQ multiplex PCR, and TCRdb kept only the in-frame ones, dropping some. The sample has about 150,000 clones; about 87% are singletons. The sample in question was CD8+ T cells sorted from blood, obtained at week 0. The receptors come from a human donor with alopecia areata.

The chain employs TRBV7-6 and TRBJ1-5; D uncertain. Germline lookup yields CDR1 SGHVS and CDR2 FNYEAQ. Trimming took 5 bases from V and 2 from J, leaving 16 bases between them. There are 16 residues in the CDR3. CDR3 nucleotides: TGTGCCAGCAGCCCCGGCCCTCCGGGTGGCAATCAGCCCCAGCATTTT. Protein product: CASSPGPPGGNQPQHF.

This chain joins TRBV18 and TRBJ1-2; the match to TRBD1 covers 10 bases. J gave up 2 bases and V 0 bases, and 0 bases lay outside the gene matches. From germline, CDR1 is KGHSH and CDR2 LQKENI. CDR3 size: 15 residues. Written as DNA, the CDR3 is TGTGCCAGCTCACCACCGACAGGGGGCAACTATGGCTACACCTTC. This sequence encodes CASSPPTGGNYGYTF.

Only one count was recorded for this clone. The chain has TRBV7-9 and TRBJ2-1; tentatively, D is TRBD2 (5 bases). Germline V gene lookup returns CDR1 SEHNR and CDR2 FQNEAQ (reference sequence). The CDR3 is made up of 12 amino acids. V lost 5 bases to trimming and J lost 6 bases, with 8 bases between them. The CDR3 DNA is TGTGCCAGCAGCGCCACTAGCAATGAGCAGTTCTTC. This translates into CASSATSNEQFF.

The V gene is TRBV5-1, the J gene TRBJ2-1; weak D call: TRBD1 (6 bases). The germline V and J ends were trimmed by 2 bases and 9 bases, with 18 bases remaining between them. The CDR3 spans 15 residues. CDR1 is SGHRS and CDR2 is YFSETQ in the germline V gene. This CDR3 is CASSFRDNRAAEQFF. The CDR3 region has the DNA TGCGCCAGCAGCTTCCGGGACAACCGGGCCGCTGAGCAGTTCTTC.

The V call is TRBV13, the J call TRBJ1-1, with D perhaps matching TRBD1 (5 bases). Deletions cut 6 bases from V and 11 bases from J, with 13 bases between. The CDR3 is 11 residues long. Germline CDR1 PRHDT, CDR2 FYEKMQ (reference sequence). The CDR3 is CASSYRDVAFF. The CDR3, as DNA: TGTGCCAGCAGTTACCGGGACGTGGCTTTCTTT.

This clone appeared a single time. CDR3 bases: TGTGCCTGGAGCGGCCCCGGGAGCTCCTACGAGCAGTACTTC. Translating gives CAWSGPGSSYEQYF. The rearrangement joins TRBV30 to TRBJ2-7, with a weak D call TRBD2 (6 bases). Germline V gene lookup returns CDR1 GTSNPN and CDR2 SVGIG (reference sequence). CDR3 length equals 14 residues. Deletions cut 3 bases from V and 0 bases from J, with 12 bases between. Full variable domain (missing parts from reference TRBV30 and TRBJ2-7): SQTIHQWPATLVQPVGSPLSLECTVEGTSNPNLYWYRQAAGRGLQLLFYSVGIGQISSEVPQNLSASRPQDRQFILSSKKLLLSDSGFYLCAWSGPGSSYEQYFGPGTRLTVT.

The count of this clone is one. The J gene is TRBJ2-7, the V gene TRBV2, with a weak D call TRBD1 (5 bases). Germline V gives CDR1 SNHLY, CDR2 FYNNEI. V was clipped by 1 base and J by 4 bases, with 8 bases between them. The CDR3 extends over 13 amino acids. CDR3 residues: CASSEVTAYEQYF. The CDR3 DNA reads TGTGCCAGCAGTGAAGTGACAGCGTACGAGCAGTACTTC.

The table lists this clone with a count of one. This chain links TRBV7-6 with TRBJ2-7; TRBD1 matches 7 bases. The length of the CDR3 is 15 residues. Unmatched junction bases numbered 13, after V lost 5 bases and J lost 6 bases. Germline values: CDR1 SGHVS, CDR2 FNYEAQ. Here the CDR3 reads CASSPQQGQTREQYF. CDR3 nucleotides: TGTGCCAGCAGCCCTCAACAGGGACAGACCCGCGAGCAGTACTTC.

The gene calls are TRBV7-4 and TRBJ1-2, with a possible D match to TRBD1 (5 bases). V lost 4 bases and J lost 0, with 15 bases in between. CDR1 is SGHVT, CDR2 SQSDAQ, per germline. CDR3 length equals 16 residues. The CDR3 here is CASSSEGRSTNYGYTF. The CDR3, as DNA: TGTGCCAGCAGCTCTGAGGGACGTTCGACTAACTATGGCTACACCTTC.

This chain links TRBV29-1 with TRBJ1-2; D possibly corresponds to TRBD1 (5 bases). Deletions cut 5 bases from V and 8 bases from J, with 15 bases between. This CDR3 comprises 12 residues. CDR1 SQVTM and CDR2 ANQGSEA come from the germline V gene. In DNA form, the CDR3 reads TGCAGCGTTCAGGACACCTGGGCAGGCTACACCTTC. Translation: CSVQDTWAGYTF. Using reference TRBV29-1 and TRBJ1-2 for the parts outside the CDR3, the full variable domain is SAVISQKPSRDICQRGTSLTIQCQVDSQVTMMFWYRQQPGQSLTLIATANQGSEATYESGFVIDKFPISRPNLTFSTLTVSNMSPEDSSIYLCSVQDTWAGYTFGSGTRLTVV.

The chain combines TRBV5-1 with TRBJ2-5; 12 nucleotides align to TRBD1. Per germline, CDR1 SGHRS and CDR2 YFSETQ. J lost 3 bases, V lost 4 bases, and 4 bases had no gene match. The CDR3 contains 15 residues. CDR3 sequence (DNA): TGCGCCAGCAGCCGGGGACAGGGGGCGGAAGAGACCCAGTACTTC. This codes for CASSRGQGAEETQYF.

The V and J genes are TRBV19 and TRBJ2-6; D possibly corresponds to TRBD2 (6 bases). Trimming shortened V by 3 bases and J by 0 bases, and 18 bases separated the two germline ends. This CDR3 region has 19 residues. CDR1 and CDR2 from the germline V gene are LNHDA and SQIVND (reference sequence). CDR3 DNA: TGTGCCAGTAGTATTCCCCGGGACTGGGAACACTCTGGGGCCAACGTCCTGACTTTC. It is translated as CASSIPRDWEHSGANVLTF. The variable domain in full, with the rest retrieved from reference TRBV19 and TRBJ2-6, is DGGITQSPKYLFRKEGQNVTLSCEQNLNHDAMYWYRQDPGQGLRLIYYSQIVNDFQKGDIAEGYSVSREKKESFPLTVTSAQKNPTAFYLCASSIPRDWEHSGANVLTFGAGSRLTVL.

This clone was observed a single time. The V and J genes are TRBV5-1 and TRBJ1-1; D is perhaps TRBD1 (5 bases). The germline CDR1 and CDR2 sequences are SGHRS and YFSETQ. The CDR3 spans 17 residues. Trimming stripped 3 bases from V and 0 bases from J, with 18 bases between. CDR3 amino acids: CASSWLQAEGMNTEAFF. CDR3 bases: TGCGCCAGCAGCTGGTTACAGGCCGAGGGGATGAACACTGAAGCTTTCTTT.

This chain uses TRBV4-1 with TRBJ2-7, with D perhaps matching TRBD1 or TRBD2 (5 bases each). Germline-derived CDR1 and CDR2 are MGHRA and YSYEKL. The CDR3 is 14 amino acids. Trimming removed 0 bases at V and 3 bases at J, with 9 bases between. The CDR3 DNA reads TGCGCCAGCAGCCAAGATTTGAGGGGCTACGAGCAGTACTTC. As protein: CASSQDLRGYEQYF.

This clone appeared a single time. The CDR3 sequence: CASSPQGVNYGYTF. The CDR3, as DNA: TGTGCCAGCAGTCCACAGGGGGTTAACTATGGCTACACCTTC. This chain links TRBV27 with TRBJ1-2, with 8 bases fitting TRBD1. The J segment lost 1 base and the V segment lost 5 bases, leaving 3 bases of the junction unmatched. CDR1 MNHEY and CDR2 SMNVEV come from the germline V gene (reference sequence). The length of the CDR3 is 14 residues.

The chain is built from TRBV19 and TRBJ2-7; 7 nucleotides agree with TRBD2. The CDR3 contains 14 residues. CDR1 and CDR2 (germline): LNHDA, SQIVND (reference sequence). With V trimmed by 5 bases and J by 3 bases, 7 bases remained unmatched. The CDR3 loop reads CASSPRLAVYEQYF. CDR3 in DNA: TGTGCCAGTAGTCCCCGACTAGCCGTCTACGAGCAGTACTTC.

This clone has only a few counts. The genes are TRBV29-1 and TRBJ2-7, with D hard to call. Trimming pared 4 bases from V and 0 bases from J, leaving 10 bases between. Germline CDR1 SQVTM, CDR2 ANQGSEA. CDR3 size: 13 residues. The CDR3 is CSVVGLSSYEQYF. CDR3 bases: TGCAGCGTTGTGGGCTTAAGCTCCTACGAGCAGTACTTC.

This clone was detected once. V usage is TRBV6-1 and J usage is TRBJ2-3; D is unresolved. Germline loops: CDR1 MNHNS, CDR2 SASEGT. Trimming left V 4 bases short and J 2 bases short, with 13 bases between. This CDR3 is built from 15 residues. Here the CDR3 reads CASSGYRFLTDTQYF. The CDR3 DNA reads TGTGCCAGCAGTGGGTACAGATTCCTCACAGATACGCAGTATTTT.

This chain connects TRBV5-4 to TRBJ2-7; D perhaps matches TRBD1 (6 bases). The CDR3 has 15 residues. V was pared by 5 bases and J by 2 bases, with 17 bases between. Germline-derived CDR1 and CDR2 are SGHNT and YYREEE (reference sequence). The CDR3 region is CASSFGTIETYEQYF. DNA for the CDR3: TGTGCCAGCAGTTTCGGGACAATCGAGACCTACGAGCAGTACTTC.

This rearrangement joins TRBV7-9 to TRBJ2-3; 9 bases fit TRBD2. Germline trimming cut 2 bases from V and 2 bases from J; bases unmatched to any gene: 2. The CDR3 consists of 15 residues. The germline gives CDR1 SEHNR, CDR2 FQNEAQ (reference sequence). The CDR3 nucleotides are TGTGCCAGCAGCTTACTAGCGGGGACCACAGATACGCAGTATTTT. Translation: CASSLLAGTTDTQYF.

The chain combines TRBV19 with TRBJ2-3; the D call may be TRBD1 or TRBD2 (5 bases each). Germline V gene lookup returns CDR1 LNHDA and CDR2 SQIVND (reference sequence). This CDR3 has 16 amino acids. V shed 4 bases and J shed 2 bases, with 16 bases lying between them. CDR3 in DNA: TGTGCCAGTAGTAGCGGCCAGACAGACTACACAGATACGCAGTATTTT. Protein sequence: CASSSGQTDYTDTQYF.

This clone was detected a few times. The chain links TRBV5-6 to TRBJ2-6; D not resolved. Germline CDR1 and CDR2: SGHDT and YYEEEE. V was pared by 1 base and J by 0 bases, with 11 bases between. This CDR3 is 17 amino acids long. CDR3 nucleotide sequence: TGTGCCAGCAGCTTGTACCTGGAGAGCTCTGGGGCCAACGTCCTGACTTTC. Its protein is CASSLYLESSGANVLTF.

The chain has TRBV27 and TRBJ2-7, with TRBD2 identical over 8 bases. The CDR3 has 14 amino acids. Germline V CDR1 and CDR2: MNHEY, SMNVEV (reference sequence). Unmatched junction bases numbered 5, after V lost 4 bases and J lost 3 bases. CDR3 region: CASSWAGGRYEQYF. In DNA form, the CDR3 reads TGTGCCAGCAGTTGGGCGGGGGGCCGCTACGAGCAGTACTTC.